This T cell receptor beta chain was captured by sequencing in a study of somatic mutations in cytotoxic T cells in rheumatoid arthritis. The method was immunoSEQ multiplex PCR; TCRdb's version includes in-frame clones alone and lacks a portion of them. The sample lists some 29,000 clones, about 88% occurring once. General observations from the study: Rheumatoid arthritis patients were compared with age-matched healthy controls, and their CD8+ T-cell clonality did not differ significantly. Age-dependent increases in CD8+ clonality occurred in rheumatoid arthritis patients but not in healthy controls. Patients with a largest CD8+ clone exceeding 20% of CD8+ cells numbered about an eighth of the roughly 60.

The CDR3 extends over 14 amino acids. CDR1 is SGHDT, CDR2 YYEEEE, per germline. V gave up 2 bases and J gave up 4 bases, with 12 bases separating them. With regard to this clone: No antigen is known for it.

Magnetic beads with positive selection isolated CD4+ and CD8+ fractions, whose purity was verified by flow cytometry. The chain uses TRBV5-6 and TRBJ2-5; D gene ambiguous. This TCR came from an adult with rheumatoid arthritis. Material: CD8+ T cells sorted from blood. The DNA of the CDR3 is TGTGCCAGCAGCTTTGGTCGCCCGGGAGAGACCCAGTACTTC. The encoded protein is CASSFGRPGETQYF.